The sequence of this T cell receptor (beta chain) was determined in a study of blood T cell repertoires in COVID-19. The overall study: T cells, B-cell-depleted T cells, or PBMCs provided the cDNA or gDNA that served as material.

The germline V gene encodes CDR1 SGDLS and CDR2 YYNGEE. V lost 0 bases to trimming and J lost 5 bases, with 5 bases between them. CDR3 size: 13 residues. Sequenced by immunoSEQ multiplex PCR; TCRdb stores in-frame clones only, minus some. Of 80,000 to 130,000 clones detected, roughly nine tenths appear once; the ten largest clones hold more than 0.85%. This TCR derives from a man between 60 and 75 years old with acute or convalescent COVID-19. Sequenced input: peripheral blood. The rearrangement links TRBV9 to TRBJ2-2; D call uncertain. The CDR3 protein is CASSVAGTGELFF. The CDR3 DNA follows: TGTGCCAGCAGCGTAGCGGGTACCGGGGAGCTGTTTTTT.